These T cell receptor beta chains were read from a single sample in a study of human T cells and chemical hapten exposure. Each CDR3 protein is one row after TCRdb ran MiXCR on the RACE reads. The data hold about 380,000 distinct CDR3 sequences, with 4% to 5.5% observed a single time. The sample in question was whole blood, obtained in connection with sensitization to the hapten diphenylcyclopropenone (DPC). The receptors were gathered from a woman between 50 and 59 years old with alopecia areata. Some clones in this sample may be carry-over from other donors' samples. The CDR3 runs from the conserved cysteine through the conserved F or W. Fields, in order: clone size, V gene, D gene, J gene, CDR3 DNA, CDR3 protein. D genes are given only for firm matches. Size tells how often a clone was seen (once, few, many) or the class of an expanded clone, and some rows leave it out.

.	TRBV29-1	TRBD1	TRBJ1-3	TGCAGCGTTGGGCTCGGACAGGCCGGAAACACCATATATTTT	CSVGLGQAGNTIYF
.	TRBV20-1	.	TRBJ1-1	TGCAGTGGAGCCGGCGGCACGAACACTGAAGCTTTCTTT	CSGAGGTNTEAFF
many	TRBV29-1	.	TRBJ2-2	TGCAGCGTAACGACAGTATCGAACACCGGGGAGCTGTTTTTT	CSVTTVSNTGELFF
many	TRBV29-1	.	TRBJ1-1	TGCAGCGTAAGAGAGGGGGGTACTGAAGCTTTCTTT	CSVREGGTEAFF
many	TRBV27	TRBD1	TRBJ1-6	TGTGCCAGCAGTTTATCGGGACAGGTCTCCTCACCCCTCCACTTT	CASSLSGQVSSPLHF
.	TRBV29-1	.	TRBJ2-3	TGCAGCCTTCCCCCTTCAGGCCCCACAGATACGCAGTATTTT	CSLPPSGPTDTQYF
many	TRBV7-9	.	TRBJ1-4	TGTGCCAGCAGCTCCGGATCTGGCCGAAATATCGAAAAACTGTTTTTT	CASSSGSGRNIEKLFF
.	TRBV4-2	TRBD2	TRBJ2-1	TGTGCCAGCAGCCAAGATTCACTAGCGGGTTACAATGAGCAGTTCTTC	CASSQDSLAGYNEQFF
many	TRBV20-1	TRBD1	TRBJ1-1	TGCAGTGCTGGACAGGGCAAAACTGAAGCTTTCTTT	CSAGQGKTEAFF
many	TRBV7-9	.	TRBJ2-7	TGTGCCAGCAGCTTAGATCCGGTCTACGAGCAGTACTTC	CASSLDPVYEQYF
.	TRBV29-1	.	TRBJ2-5	TGCAGCGTGGAGGAAACCGGGACTTCAAAGTACTTC	CSVEETGTSKYF
many	TRBV6-5	TRBD1	TRBJ1-2	TGTGCCAGCAGTTACGGCGCGGGAGACAGGGCAGGATATGGCTACACCTTC	CASSYGAGDRAGYGYTF
few	TRBV4-1	.	TRBJ1-6	TGCGCCAACAGTGTTCGGGGGGGGAATAATTCACCCCTCCACTTT	CANSVRGGNNSPLHF
.	TRBV5-1	.	TRBJ2-7	TGCGCCAGCAGCCGCAGTGGCAGCGGCCGAAACGAGCAGTACTTC	CASSRSGSGRNEQYF
few	TRBV21-1	.	TRBJ2-7	TGTGCCAGCAGCAAACCTAGGACGACCCGGGAGCAGTACTTC	CASSKPRTTREQYF
.	TRBV20-1	.	TRBJ2-1	TGCAGTGCTAGAGACCAGTTCGCTGATGAGCAGTTCTTC	CSARDQFADEQFF
many	TRBV7-8	TRBD2	TRBJ2-7	TGTGCCAGCAGCTCCTCTAGCGGGAGCCTACGGGGGCAGTACTTC	CASSSSSGSLRGQYF
.	TRBV6-2/TRBV6-3	.	TRBJ1-2	TGTGCCAGCAGTTACTCCGTCTATGGCTACACCTTC	CASSYSVYGYTF
many	TRBV3-1	.	TRBJ1-2	TGTGCCAGCAGCCAAAACTCTCGGGAGAGCTACACCTTC	CASSQNSRESYTF
many	TRBV5-4	TRBD2	TRBJ2-1	TGTGCCAGCAGCTTGTTTGGAACTAGCGGGACTGATGAGCAGTTCTTC	CASSLFGTSGTDEQFF
many	TRBV5-1	.	TRBJ2-3	TGCGCCAGCAGCGCTGACAGGTCTAGCACAGATACGCAGTATTTT	CASSADRSSTDTQYF
.	TRBV28	TRBD2	TRBJ2-3	TGTGCCAGCAGTTTGAGGACTAGCGGGAGGGTTTGGACAGATACGCAGTATTTT	CASSLRTSGRVWTDTQYF
.	TRBV7-2	.	TRBJ2-3	TGTGCCAGCGGCGGGGTAGACACAGATACGCAGTATTTT	CASGGVDTDTQYF
many	TRBV29-1	.	TRBJ1-2	TGCAGCGTCCCAACGGGAGATTACTATGGCTACACCTTC	CSVPTGDYYGYTF
many	TRBV9	.	TRBJ1-1	TGTGCCAGCAGCGTAGAGGCAGGGGTTTTGACTGAAGCTTTCTTT	CASSVEAGVLTEAFF
.	TRBV12-3/TRBV12-4	.	TRBJ2-1	TGTGCCAGCAGTGGTTCACGGCAGGGGACCTACAATGAGCAGTTCTTC	CASSGSRQGTYNEQFF
few	TRBV12-3/TRBV12-4	.	TRBJ2-1	TGTGCCAGCACCCCCGAGGGCGTCTACAATGAGCAGTTCTTC	CASTPEGVYNEQFF
many	TRBV12-3/TRBV12-4	.	TRBJ1-5	TGTGCCAGCACCTCCTTCGGAGGGGCAGGCCAGCCCCAGCATTTT	CASTSFGGAGQPQHF
many	TRBV2	.	TRBJ1-1	TGTGCCAGCAGCAGAACACTTGAAGCTTTCTTT	CASSRTLEAFF
many	TRBV7-2	.	TRBJ2-7	TGTGCCAGCAGCTTTGGCGGAACCTACGAGCAGTACTTC	CASSFGGTYEQYF
many	TRBV6-2/TRBV6-3	.	TRBJ1-5	TGTGCCAGCAGTTACTCAAGCGGCCCCGATCAGCCCCAGCATTTT	CASSYSSGPDQPQHF
.	TRBV24-1	TRBD1	TRBJ2-5	TGTGCCACCAGCCCCGGGACAGGGGTAGAAGAGACCCAGTACTTC	CATSPGTGVEETQYF
many	TRBV24-1	.	TRBJ1-4	TGTCCGTACCAGGGAAAACTGTTTTTT	CPYQGKLFF
many	TRBV6-5	TRBD1	TRBJ1-1	TGTGCCAGCAGTTACGGGCAGGGGGGTGAAGCTTTCTTT	CASSYGQGGEAFF
few	TRBV29-1	.	TRBJ1-1	TGCAGCGTTGAAGGGGGCGGAGTGACTGAAGCTTTCTTT	CSVEGGGVTEAFF
.	TRBV14	TRBD1	TRBJ2-1	TGTGCCAGCAGCCAAGAACCCGACAGGGATTCGGATGAGCAGTTCTTC	CASSQEPDRDSDEQFF
few	TRBV4-2	.	TRBJ1-3	TGTGCCAGCAGCCAAGGGGTAGGGGCTGGAAACACCATATATTTT	CASSQGVGAGNTIYF
many	TRBV6-2/TRBV6-3	.	TRBJ1-5	TGTGCCAGCAGTTACATCTGGGACTCCCGTCAGCCGTATAGCAATCAGCCCCAGCATTTT	CASSYIWDSRQPYSNQPQHF
.	TRBV20-1	.	TRBJ1-1	TGCAGTGCTAGAGGTACGAACACTGAAGCTTTCTTT	CSARGTNTEAFF
many	TRBV6-5	.	TRBJ2-5	TGTGCCAGCAGTTCCCCCAATGGGGGGTACCAAGAGACCCAGTACTTC	CASSSPNGGYQETQYF
many	TRBV12-3/TRBV12-4	.	TRBJ2-4	TGTGCCAGCAGTTTGTATGGAAACATTCAGTACTTC	CASSLYGNIQYF
.	TRBV6-2/TRBV6-3	.	TRBJ2-3	TGTGCCAGCAGTTACTCTCCAGGGGACCGATCCACAGATACGCAGTATTTT	CASSYSPGDRSTDTQYF